This TCR beta chain was recovered during a study of blood T cell repertoires in COVID-19. The overall study: The study drew acute and convalescent COVID-19 samples from the United States, Italy and Spain. The analysed material was cDNA or gDNA that came from T cells, B-cell-depleted T cells, or PBMCs.

The CDR3 spans 16 residues. Germline loops: CDR1 LNHDA, CDR2 SQIVND (reference sequence). Losses at the gene ends were 3 bases for V and 4 bases for J; bases not matched to a gene: 8. In the original processing: Reference gene primer amplification gave nucleated cell count estimates. The protocol was immunoSEQ multiplex PCR, while the TCRdb copy is restricted to in-frame clones and leaves out a portion. V and J calls and clone size are copied from that table; D and trimming were computed from the DNA. The table has 100,000 or so clones, approximately 92% seen once. This sequence originates from a woman aged 60-75 years with active COVID-19. The chain recombines TRBV19 with TRBJ2-3; 9 nucleotides line up with TRBD1. The sequenced sample was peripheral blood. Here the CDR3 reads CASSMSGTGSADTQYF. In nucleotides, the CDR3 is TGTGCCAGTAGTATGTCCGGGACAGGGAGCGCAGATACGCAGTATTTT.